This paragraph reports one T cell receptor (beta chain). Its antigen is not identified. Once extracted for a subset, genomic DNA was divided evenly among several immunoSEQ plates. The method was immunoSEQ multiplex PCR; TCRdb's version includes in-frame clones alone and lacks a portion of them. The sample lists roughly 76,000 clones; 60% to 80% were seen once. Germline-derived CDR1 and CDR2 are SGDLS and YYNGEE. The CDR3 runs to 14 residues. The V end was cut by 0 bases, the J end by 3 bases, with 10 bases between. These data originate in a study of shared clonotypes between healthy human individuals. CD8 memory merged CD45RO+ cells and CCR7-negative CD45RA+ TemRA cells into one population. Study-level findings and limits: Among the subsets, naive ones generally showed larger estimated richness than memory ones.

This chain links TRBV9 with TRBJ2-7, with unresolved D. The sequence was collected from a man younger than 40 in good health. Sequences were obtained from memory CD8+ T cells sorted from blood. Subset noted: CD45RO+ cells pooled with CCR7-negative TemRA cells. Here the CDR3 DNA reads TGTGCCAGCAGCGTAGCCCCCGACGACTACGAGCAGTACTTC. Encoded protein: CASSVAPDDYEQYF.